What follows are 8 T cell receptor beta chains derived from one specimen sequenced in a study of blood T cell repertoires in COVID-19. Here immunoSEQ multiplex PCR was the method, and the copy in TCRdb shows in-frame clones only, minus some. The repertoire has some 150,000 clones, approximately 81% of them found once; the top ten carry over 7.5%. Sequencing used peripheral blood. These receptors were taken from a woman aged 55-70 years with active or convalescent COVID-19.

This clone was seen a handful of times. This chain joins TRBV27 and TRBJ2-7, with D unresolved. This CDR3 spans 13 amino acids. With 5 bases removed from V and 4 bases from J, the gap between germline ends came to 12 bases. Germline V gene data show CDR1 as MNHEY and CDR2 as SMNVEV (reference sequence). CDR3 in amino acids: CASSRSTRYEQYF. CDR3 coding DNA: TGTGCCAGCAGTCGATCCACTCGGTACGAGCAGTACTTC.

The CDR3 here is CASSPGAHTGELFF. In DNA, the CDR3 is TGTGCCAGCAGCCCTGGGGCCCACACCGGGGAGCTGTTTTTT. The gene calls are TRBV27 and TRBJ2-2; D is possibly TRBD1 (5 bases). Trimming removed 6 bases from V and 3 bases from J, with 11 bases in between. Germline CDR1 is MNHEY and CDR2 is SMNVEV (reference sequence). The CDR3 runs to 14 residues.

The chain combines TRBV11-2 with TRBJ2-5; D is perhaps TRBD1 (5 bases). This CDR3 region has 15 residues. Trimming cost V 1 base and J 4 bases, with 13 bases left between them. Germline CDR1 reads SGHAT; CDR2 reads FQNNGV. The CDR3 here is CASSLGRARSETQYF. The CDR3 bases are TGTGCCAGCAGCTTAGGCAGGGCGCGGTCAGAGACCCAGTACTTC.

The gene calls are TRBV30 and TRBJ1-4; D gene uncertain. This CDR3 comprises 13 residues. Germline CDR1 and CDR2: GTSNPN and SVGIG (reference sequence). Deletions cut 6 bases from V and 3 bases from J, with 11 bases between. CDR3 DNA: TGTGCCTGTCAGCGCAGCGCTAATGAAAAACTGTTTTTT. It translates to CACQRSANEKLFF.

The CDR3, as DNA: TGTGCCAGCTCACAATTACAGGACAGGGTAGGCCAGCCCCAGCATTTT. This codes for CASSQLQDRVGQPQHF. The chain employs TRBV18 and TRBJ1-5; 8 positions match TRBD1. With V trimmed by 4 bases and J by 7 bases, 12 bases remained unmatched. The CDR3 spans 16 residues. Per the germline V gene, CDR1 is KGHSH and CDR2 is LQKENI.

The CDR3 loop is CASRQTGSALHF. The CDR3 nucleotides are TGTGCCAGCAGACAGACAGGTTCCGCACTCCACTTT. This chain connects TRBV2 to TRBJ1-6, with TRBD1 as a possible D gene (6 bases). CDR1 is SNHLY and CDR2 is FYNNEI in the germline V gene. Trimming removed 6 bases from V and 16 bases from J, with 16 bases in between. This CDR3 region has 12 residues. Full variable domain (rest looked up from reference TRBV2 and TRBJ1-6): EPEVTQTPSHQVTQMGQEVILRCVPISNHLYFYWYRQILGQKVEFLVSFYNNEISEKSEIFDDQFSVERPDGSNFTLKIRSTKLEDSAMYFCASRQTGSALHFGNGTRLTVT.

This rearrangement joins TRBV7-2 to TRBJ1-4, with D perhaps matching TRBD1 (5 bases). Germline V gene data show CDR1 as SGHTA and CDR2 as FQGNSA. V shed 5 bases and J shed 0 bases, with 10 bases lying between them. This CDR3 has 15 residues. CDR3 bases: TGTGCCAGCAGCGCACAGGCCACAACTAATGAAAAACTGTTTTTT. This translates into CASSAQATTNEKLFF. Supplemented by reference TRBV7-2 and TRBJ1-4, the full variable domain reads GAGVSQSPSNKVTEKGKDVELRCDPISGHTALYWYRQSLGQGLEFLIYFQGNSAPDKSGLPSDRFSAERTGGSVSTLTIQRTQQEDSAVYLCASSAQATTNEKLFFGSGTQLSVL.

The V gene is TRBV6-5, the J gene TRBJ1-3; D not resolved. The CDR3 spans 16 residues. The germline CDR1 and CDR2 sequences are MNHEY and SVGAGI. V was cut by 0 bases and J by 0 bases, with 9 bases left in between. The CDR3 DNA sequence: TGTGCCAGCAGTTACTCGAGTGCTACCTCTGGAAACACCATATATTTT. It yields the protein CASSYSSATSGNTIYF.